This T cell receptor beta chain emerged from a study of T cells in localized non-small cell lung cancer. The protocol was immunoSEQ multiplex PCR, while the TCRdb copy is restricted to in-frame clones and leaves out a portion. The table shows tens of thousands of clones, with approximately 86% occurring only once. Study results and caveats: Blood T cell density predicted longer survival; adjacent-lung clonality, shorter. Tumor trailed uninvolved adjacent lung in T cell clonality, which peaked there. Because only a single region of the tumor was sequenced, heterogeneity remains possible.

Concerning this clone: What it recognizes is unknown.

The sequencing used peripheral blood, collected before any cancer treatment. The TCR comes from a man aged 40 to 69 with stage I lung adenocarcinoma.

CDR3 DNA sequence: TGTGCCAGCAGCTCAGGACTAGCGGGGGGTAGGGATACGCAGTATTTT. It is translated as CASSSGLAGGRDTQYF. The V and J genes are TRBV7-9 and TRBJ2-3, with TRBD2 matching 14 bases. This CDR3 is 16 amino acids long. V lost 4 bases and J lost 6; bases outside the gene matches: 6. CDR1 is SEHNR, CDR2 FQNEAQ, per germline (reference sequence).